What follows are 9 T cell receptor beta chains derived from one specimen sequenced in a study of T-cell reconstitution after alpha-beta-depleted transplantation in children. Library preparation (for TCRbeta) was performed with unique molecular identifiers. TCRdb processed the PCR reads anew with MiXCR; each CDR3 protein has one entry. The sample has hundreds of thousands of distinct CDR3 sequences; 13% are singletons. The source material was PBMCs, sampled before TCRalphabeta/CD19-depleted stem cell transplant. All receptors derive from a girl aged 2 to 10 with congenital amegakaryocytic thrombocytopenia, due to receive a stem cell transplant.

This clonotype was recorded at least ten times. This chain uses TRBV6-5 with TRBJ2-3, with D unclear. Germline assignment: CDR1 MNHEY and CDR2 SVGAGI. The CDR3 is 11 amino acids. The V end lost 5 bases, the J end lost 13 bases, and 13 bases lay between the germline ends. DNA of the CDR3: TGTGCCAGCAGTCAAGGACCTAGAGAGTATTTT. This gives the protein CASSQGPREYF.

This clonotype was detected only a few times. The genes are TRBV2 and TRBJ2-1, with D unclear. V lost 7 bases to trimming and J lost 2 bases, with 15 bases between them. This CDR3 contains 15 residues. CDR1 and CDR2 (germline): SNHLY, FYNNEI. CDR3 protein: CASMARAIPYNEQFF. CDR3 bases: TGTGCCAGCATGGCCCGGGCCATTCCCTACAATGAGCAGTTCTTC.

The table lists this clonotype with many counts. The rearrangement joins TRBV6-1 to TRBJ2-3; the D is unclear. The CDR3 is 14 residues long. Between the trimmed V and J ends, which lost 7 bases and 0 bases, there was a span of 11 bases. The V gene's germline CDR1 is MNHNS and CDR2 SASEGT. DNA of the CDR3: TGTGCCAGCAAGACCCTGGGGAGCACAGATACGCAGTATTTT. It codes for CASKTLGSTDTQYF.

This clonotype appeared many times. The chain combines TRBV20-1 with TRBJ2-1; 11 bases are a match to TRBD2. V trimming: 6 bases; J trimming: 6 bases; junction bases outside the gene matches: 10. CDR3 length equals 15 residues. Germline values: CDR1 DFQATT, CDR2 SNEGSKA (reference sequence). The CDR3 loop is CSAAGTSGVLNEQFF. Written as DNA, the CDR3 is TGCAGTGCCGCCGGGACTAGCGGCGTCCTCAATGAGCAGTTCTTC.

This clonotype was observed at least ten times. The rearrangement joins TRBV12-3 or TRBV12-4 to TRBJ2-3; 8 bases map to TRBD2. The length of the CDR3 is 14 residues. V gave up 5 bases and J gave up 6 bases; unmatched junction bases: 7. The CDR3: CASSGTSGLDTQYF. CDR3 DNA: TGTGCCAGCAGTGGTACTAGCGGTCTTGATACGCAGTATTTT.

The chain couples TRBV15 to TRBJ2-2, with D unresolved. Deletions cut 0 bases from V and 1 base from J, with 6 bases between. Germline CDR1 LNHNV, CDR2 YYDKDF (reference sequence). The CDR3 runs to 15 residues. CDR3 in amino acids: CATSRETVNTGELFF. CDR3 sequence (DNA): TGTGCCACCAGCAGAGAGACGGTGAACACCGGGGAGCTGTTTTTT.

Concerning this clonotype itself: A much more abundant neighbour one base away suggests this may be a read error. This chain uses TRBV20-1 with TRBJ2-1; TRBD1 matches at 7 bases. The CDR3 sequence is 16 residues long. Per the germline V gene, CDR1 is DFQATT and CDR2 is SNEGSKA (reference sequence). V lost 2 bases, J lost 8 bases, and 15 bases stayed unmatched. The CDR3 DNA sequence: TGCAGTGCTAGACCCCAGAGGACAGGTCTTAACGATGAGCAGTTCTTC. Translating gives CSARPQRTGLNDEQFF.

The chain employs TRBV20-1 and TRBJ2-1; TRBD2 matches 8 bases. Germline lookup yields CDR1 DFQATT and CDR2 SNEGSKA (reference sequence). With 3 bases clipped from V and 3 bases from J, the junction kept 4 bases outside the gene matches. The CDR3 has 14 amino acids. CDR3: CSARGLGFYNEQFF. The CDR3, as DNA: TGCAGTGCTAGGGGACTAGGGTTCTACAATGAGCAGTTCTTC.

The genes are TRBV27 and TRBJ2-5; D is perhaps TRBD1 (6 bases). Germline V gene sequence: CDR1 MNHEY, CDR2 SMNVEV (reference sequence). The ends were cut back, 8 bases at V and 5 bases at J, with 21 bases in the middle. This CDR3 comprises 15 residues. For the CDR3, the DNA is TGTGCCAGCTCCGCCGTGCAGGGGACGGTGGAGACCCAGTACTTC. The encoded protein is CASSAVQGTVETQYF.